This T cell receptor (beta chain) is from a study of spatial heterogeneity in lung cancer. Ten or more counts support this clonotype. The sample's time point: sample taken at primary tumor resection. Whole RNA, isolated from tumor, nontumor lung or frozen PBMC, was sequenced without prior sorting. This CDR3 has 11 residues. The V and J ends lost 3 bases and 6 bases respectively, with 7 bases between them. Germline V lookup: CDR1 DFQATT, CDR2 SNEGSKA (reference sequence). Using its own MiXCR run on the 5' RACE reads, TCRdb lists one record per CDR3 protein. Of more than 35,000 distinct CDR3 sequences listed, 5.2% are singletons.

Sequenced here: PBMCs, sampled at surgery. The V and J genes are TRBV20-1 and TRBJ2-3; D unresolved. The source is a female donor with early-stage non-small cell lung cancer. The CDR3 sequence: CSASRTDTQYF. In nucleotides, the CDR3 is TGCAGTGCTAGTAGAACCGATACGCAGTATTTT.